This T cell receptor beta chain was obtained from a study of blood T cell repertoires in COVID-19. Study-wide context: Samples representing acute and convalescent COVID-19 were sourced from the United States, Italy and Spain. PBMCs, B-cell-depleted T cells, or T cells provided the cDNA or gDNA that made up the material.

V lost 1 base and J lost 0, with 10 bases in between. CDR1 is LGHNA and CDR2 is YNFKEQ in the germline V gene. The CDR3 is made up of 15 amino acids. Authors' data handling: Amplification of reference gene primers was used by the study to estimate nucleated cell counts. This table comes from immunoSEQ multiplex PCR, and its TCRdb copy is limited to in-frame clones, with some not included. From that table come the V and J calls and clone size; the DNA was used to work out D and trimming. The repertoire holds 20,000 to 30,000 clones, approximately 88% seen once, with 22% in the top ten. Material for sequencing was peripheral blood. This sequence was found in a man in his sixties or seventies in a cohort sampled during active COVID-19. The J gene is TRBJ2-7, the V gene TRBV4-2, with no clear D. CDR3 in amino acids: CASSQATTVSYEQYF. CDR3 sequence (DNA): TGTGCCAGCAGCCAAGCAACTACCGTCTCCTACGAGCAGTACTTC.